The entry that follows covers one T cell receptor beta chain sequence. The CDR3 contains 15 residues. V was pared by 3 bases and J by 3 bases, with 8 bases of the junction left unmatched. The V gene's germline CDR1 is LNHDA and CDR2 SQIVND (reference sequence). This entry is derived from a study of T cell clones after liver transplantation. Whole-study context: Liver transplant recipients had immunosuppression withdrawal attempted within 2 years. Subjects received no induction therapy and standard immunosuppression until randomization at 12-24 months post-transplant.

Here immunoSEQ multiplex PCR was the method, and the copy in TCRdb shows in-frame clones only, minus some. Seen here are 75,000 to 85,000 clones, over 65% observed once, and the top ten hold less than 3%. Sequencing was performed on CD4+ T cells from blood, taken at the 22-month timepoint. The chain combines TRBV19 with TRBJ2-7; 7 bases map to TRBD2. The TCR was taken from a human patient who received a liver transplant. Some T cells may be provided by the graft donor. CDR3 nucleotides: TGTGCCAGTAGTATCACGGCGGGAGTTCTCTACGAGCAGTACTTC. This codes for CASSITAGVLYEQYF.